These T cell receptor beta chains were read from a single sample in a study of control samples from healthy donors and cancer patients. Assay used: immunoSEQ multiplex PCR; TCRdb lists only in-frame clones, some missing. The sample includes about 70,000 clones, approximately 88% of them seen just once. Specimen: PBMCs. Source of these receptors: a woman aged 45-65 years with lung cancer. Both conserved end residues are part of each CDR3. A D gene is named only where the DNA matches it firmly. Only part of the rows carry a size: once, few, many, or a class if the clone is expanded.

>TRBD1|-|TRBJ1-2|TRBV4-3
CASSQVPQGVKDGYTF
TGCGCCAGCAGCCAAGTGCCCCAGGGGGTGAAGGATGGCTACACCTTC
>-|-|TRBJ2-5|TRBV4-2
CASSQDVFQETQYF
TGTGCCAGCAGCCAAGACGTCTTCCAAGAGACCCAGTACTTC
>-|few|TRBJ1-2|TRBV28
CASSLPENYGYTF
TGTGCCAGCAGTTTACCCGAGAACTATGGCTACACCTTC
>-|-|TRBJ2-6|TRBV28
CASRRGANVLTF
TGTGCCAGCAGACGAGGGGCCAACGTCCTGACTTTC
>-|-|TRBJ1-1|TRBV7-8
CASSLTPNTEAFF
TGTGCCAGCAGCTTGACTCCGAACACTGAAGCTTTCTTT
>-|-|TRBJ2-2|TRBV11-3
CASSYLPGNTGELFF
TGTGCCAGCAGCTATCTCCCGGGGAACACCGGGGAGCTGTTTTTT
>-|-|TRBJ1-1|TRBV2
CASNPLLNTEAFF
TGTGCCAGCAACCCTCTTTTGAACACTGAAGCTTTCTTT
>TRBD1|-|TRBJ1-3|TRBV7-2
CASSFQGAGNTIYF
TGTGCCAGCAGCTTTCAGGGGGCTGGAAACACCATATATTTT
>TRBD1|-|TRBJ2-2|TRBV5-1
CASSRFYRGEDGELFF
TGCGCCAGCAGCCGGTTCTACAGGGGAGAAGACGGGGAGCTGTTTTTT
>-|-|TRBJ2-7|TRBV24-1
CATSEGGGVYEQYF
TGTGCCACCAGTGAGGGGGGGGGCGTGTACGAGCAGTACTTC
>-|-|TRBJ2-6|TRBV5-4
CASSLGNSGANVLTF
TGTGCCAGCAGCTTGGGAAACTCTGGGGCCAACGTCCTGACTTTC
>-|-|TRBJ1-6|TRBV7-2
CASNPDSSYNSPLHF
TGTGCCAGCAACCCGGACAGCTCCTATAATTCACCCCTCCACTTT
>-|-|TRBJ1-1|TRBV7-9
CASSLAVRTAEAFF
TGTGCCAGCAGCTTAGCAGTCCGGACGGCCGAAGCTTTCTTT
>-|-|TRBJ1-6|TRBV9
CASSSSPQAGSPLHF
TGTGCCAGCAGCTCCTCCCCTCAGGCGGGTTCACCCCTCCACTTT
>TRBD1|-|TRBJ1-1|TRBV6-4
CASRVSGQGVGNTEAFF
TGTGCCAGCCGTGTATCGGGACAGGGTGTAGGGAACACTGAAGCTTTCTTT
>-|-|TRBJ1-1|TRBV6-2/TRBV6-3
CASSYVDGIRAFF
TGTGCCAGCAGTTACGTAGACGGAATTAGAGCTTTCTTT
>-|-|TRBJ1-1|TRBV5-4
CASSHSGNTEAFF
TGTGCCAGCAGCCATTCAGGGAACACTGAAGCTTTCTTT
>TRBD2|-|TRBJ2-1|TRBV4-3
CASSQDGLAGGLSSYNEQFF
TGCGCCAGCAGCCAAGACGGACTAGCGGGGGGCCTAAGCTCCTACAATGAGCAGTTCTTC
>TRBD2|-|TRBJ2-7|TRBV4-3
CASSQEIAGGRAYEQYF
TGCGCCAGCAGCCAAGAAATAGCGGGGGGCCGAGCCTACGAGCAGTACTTC
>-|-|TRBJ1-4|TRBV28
CASGKGTNEKLFF
TGTGCCAGCGGGAAGGGGACTAATGAAAAACTGTTTTTT
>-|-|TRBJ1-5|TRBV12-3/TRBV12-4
CASSFQGLQPQHF
TGTGCCAGCAGTTTCCAGGGGCTTCAGCCCCAGCATTTT
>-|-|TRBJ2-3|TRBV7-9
CASSLGGGGGRTDTQYF
TGTGCCAGCAGCTTAGGGGGCGGCGGGGGCCGCACAGATACGCAGTATTTT
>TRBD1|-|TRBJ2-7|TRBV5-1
CASSALTGDYEQYF
TGCGCCAGCAGCGCTCTTACAGGGGACTACGAGCAGTACTTC
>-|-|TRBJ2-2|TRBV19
CASSISANTGELFF
TGTGCCAGTAGTATTTCAGCGAACACCGGGGAGCTGTTTTTT
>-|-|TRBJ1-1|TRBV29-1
CSIHPGNTEAFF
TGCAGCATTCACCCGGGAAACACTGAAGCTTTCTTT